This TCR beta chain stems from a study of PD-1 blockade in classical Hodgkin lymphoma. Study results and limitations: Reports described newly diagnosed patients as having lower baseline TCR diversity than healthy donors. Reasons behind the repertoire differences stay unclear, perhaps disease activity or earlier therapy.

Specified time point: newly diagnosed, previously untreated cHL patient sample. Magnetic negative selection of thawed PBMCs was the method by which CD4+ T cells were purified. Untreated, newly diagnosed classical Hodgkin lymphoma PBMCs were used for comparison. This table comes from immunoSEQ multiplex PCR, and its TCRdb copy is limited to in-frame clones, with some not included. The sample includes 15,000 to 20,000 clones, over 75% of them seen just once. Concerning this clone itself: The antigen remains undetermined.

Germline assignment: CDR1 SGDLS and CDR2 YYNGEE. The CDR3 has 16 residues. Trimming took 2 bases from V and 4 from J; bases not matched to a gene: 11. This TCR came from a human donor with classical Hodgkin lymphoma. Specimen: CD4+ T cells from blood. The V and J genes are TRBV9 and TRBJ2-5; 7 bases agree with TRBD2. CDR3 DNA: TGTGCCAGCAGCGTCGGAGTGCTAGCGGACCCAGAGACCCAGTACTTC. Its protein is CASSVGVLADPETQYF. The entire variable domain, with the rest obtained from reference TRBV9 and TRBJ2-5, is as follows: DSGVTQTPKHLITATGQRVTLRCSPRSGDLSVYWYQQSLDQGLQFLIQYYNGEERAKGNILERFSAQQFPDLHSELNLSSLELGDSALYFCASSVGVLADPETQYFGPGTRLLVL.